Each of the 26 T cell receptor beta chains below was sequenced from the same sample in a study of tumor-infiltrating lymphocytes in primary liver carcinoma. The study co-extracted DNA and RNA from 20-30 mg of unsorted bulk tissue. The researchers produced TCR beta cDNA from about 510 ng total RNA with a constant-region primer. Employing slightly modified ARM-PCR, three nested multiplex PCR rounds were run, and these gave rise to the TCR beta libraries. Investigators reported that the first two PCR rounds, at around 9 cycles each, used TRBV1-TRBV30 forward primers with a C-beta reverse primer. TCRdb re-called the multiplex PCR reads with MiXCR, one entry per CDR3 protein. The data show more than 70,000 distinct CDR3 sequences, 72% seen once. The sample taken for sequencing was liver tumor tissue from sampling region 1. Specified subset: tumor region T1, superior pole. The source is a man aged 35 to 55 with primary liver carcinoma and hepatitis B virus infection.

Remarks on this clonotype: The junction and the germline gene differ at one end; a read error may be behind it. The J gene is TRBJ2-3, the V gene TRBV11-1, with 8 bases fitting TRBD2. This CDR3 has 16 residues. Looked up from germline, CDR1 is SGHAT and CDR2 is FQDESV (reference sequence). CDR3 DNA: TGTGCCAGCAGCAAGGAACTAGCGGTTAGCACACATACGCGGTATTTT. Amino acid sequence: CASSKELAVSTHTRYF.

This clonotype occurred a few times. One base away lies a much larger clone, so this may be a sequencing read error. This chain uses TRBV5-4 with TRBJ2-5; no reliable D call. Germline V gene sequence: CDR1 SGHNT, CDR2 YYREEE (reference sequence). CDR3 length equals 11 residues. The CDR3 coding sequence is TGTGGCAGCAGCTTGGATGCGACCCAGTACTTC. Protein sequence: CGSSLDATQYF.

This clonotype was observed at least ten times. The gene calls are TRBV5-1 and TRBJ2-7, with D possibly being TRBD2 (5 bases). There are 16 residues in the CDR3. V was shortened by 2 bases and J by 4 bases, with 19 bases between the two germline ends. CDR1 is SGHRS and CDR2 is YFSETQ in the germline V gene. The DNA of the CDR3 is TGCGCCAGCAGCTTCCTTGAGGGCGGCTTAGGGTACGAGCAGTACTTC. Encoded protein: CASSFLEGGLGYEQYF.

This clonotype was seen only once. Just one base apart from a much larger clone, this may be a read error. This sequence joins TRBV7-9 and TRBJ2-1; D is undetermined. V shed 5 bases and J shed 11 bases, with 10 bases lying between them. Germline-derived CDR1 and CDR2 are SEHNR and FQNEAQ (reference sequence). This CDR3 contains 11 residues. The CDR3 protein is CASSPQDKQFF. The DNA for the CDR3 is TGTGCCAGCAGCCCCCAAGATAAGCAGTTCTTC.

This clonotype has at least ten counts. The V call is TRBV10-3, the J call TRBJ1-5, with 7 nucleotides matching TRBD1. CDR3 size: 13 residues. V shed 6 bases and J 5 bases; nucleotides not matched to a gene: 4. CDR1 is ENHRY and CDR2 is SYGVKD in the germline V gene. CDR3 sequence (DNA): TGTGCCATCAGCACCGACAGGGATCAGCCCCAGCATTTT. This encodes CAISTDRDQPQHF.

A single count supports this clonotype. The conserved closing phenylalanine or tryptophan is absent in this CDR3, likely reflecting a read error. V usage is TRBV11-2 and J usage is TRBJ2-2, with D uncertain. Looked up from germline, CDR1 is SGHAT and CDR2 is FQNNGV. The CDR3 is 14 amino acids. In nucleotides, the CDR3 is TGTACCAGCAGCTCTTCCCCGAACACTGGGGAGCTGTTTCTT. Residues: CTSSSSPNTGELFL.

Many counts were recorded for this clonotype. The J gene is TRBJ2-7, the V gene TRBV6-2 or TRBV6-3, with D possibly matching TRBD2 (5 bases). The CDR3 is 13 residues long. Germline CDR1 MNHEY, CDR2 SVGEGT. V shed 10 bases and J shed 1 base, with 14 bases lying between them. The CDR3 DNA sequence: TGTGCCACCGGTCAGAGCGGATCCTACGAGCAGTACTTC. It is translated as CATGQSGSYEQYF.

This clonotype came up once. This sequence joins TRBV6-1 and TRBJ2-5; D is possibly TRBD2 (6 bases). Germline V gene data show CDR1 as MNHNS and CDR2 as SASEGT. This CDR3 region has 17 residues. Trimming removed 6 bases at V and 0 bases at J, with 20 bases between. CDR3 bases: TGTGCCAGCAGCGCTAGCACGGGAGTAAACCACCAAGAGACCCAGTACTTC. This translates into CASSASTGVNHQETQYF.

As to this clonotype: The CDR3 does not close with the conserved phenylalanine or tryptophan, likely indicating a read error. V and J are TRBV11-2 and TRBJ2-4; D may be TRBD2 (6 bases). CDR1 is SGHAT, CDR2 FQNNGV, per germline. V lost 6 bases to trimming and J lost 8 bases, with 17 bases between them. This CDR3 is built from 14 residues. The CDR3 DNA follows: TGTGCCAGCAGTCCTCAACGGGGGTGGGACATTCAGTACCTC. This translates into CASSPQRGWDIQYL.

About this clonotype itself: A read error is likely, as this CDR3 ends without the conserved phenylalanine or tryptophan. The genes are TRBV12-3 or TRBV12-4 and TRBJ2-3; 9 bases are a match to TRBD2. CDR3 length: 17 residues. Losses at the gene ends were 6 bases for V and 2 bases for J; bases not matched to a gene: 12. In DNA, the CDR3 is TGTGCCAGCAGACCAATGACTAGCGGTATTTACACAGATACGCAGTATTCT. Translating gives CASRPMTSGIYTDTQYS.

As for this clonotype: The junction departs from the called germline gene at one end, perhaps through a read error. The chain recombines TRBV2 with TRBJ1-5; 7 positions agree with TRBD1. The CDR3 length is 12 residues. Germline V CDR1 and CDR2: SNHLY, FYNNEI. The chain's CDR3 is CASSLQGQPKHF. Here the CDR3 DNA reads TGTGCCAGCAGCCTACAGGGGCAGCCCAAGCATTTT.

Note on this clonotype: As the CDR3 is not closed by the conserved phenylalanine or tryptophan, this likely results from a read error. The CDR3 here is CASSSRPSWRIYEQFI. The CDR3 region has the DNA TGTGCTAGCAGCTCGCGCCCCAGCTGGAGGATCTATGAGCAGTTCATC. This chain connects TRBV11-2 to TRBJ2-1, with a tentative D call TRBD2 (5 bases). The CDR3 covers 16 residues. Germline V gene sequence: CDR1 SGHAT, CDR2 FQNNGV.

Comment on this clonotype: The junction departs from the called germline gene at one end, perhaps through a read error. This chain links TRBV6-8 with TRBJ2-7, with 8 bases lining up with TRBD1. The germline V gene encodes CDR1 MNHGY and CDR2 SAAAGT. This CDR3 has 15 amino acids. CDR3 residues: CAISWGQVTTREQYF. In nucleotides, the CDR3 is TGTGCCATCAGTTGGGGACAGGTCACTACGAGAGAGCAGTATTTC.

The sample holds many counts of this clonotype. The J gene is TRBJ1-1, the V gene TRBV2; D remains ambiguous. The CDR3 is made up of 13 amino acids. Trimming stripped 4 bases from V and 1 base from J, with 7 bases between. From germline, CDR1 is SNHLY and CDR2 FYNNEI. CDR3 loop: CASSVLGNTEAFF. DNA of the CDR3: TGTGCCAGCAGTGTACTGGGGAACACTGAAGCTTTCTTT.

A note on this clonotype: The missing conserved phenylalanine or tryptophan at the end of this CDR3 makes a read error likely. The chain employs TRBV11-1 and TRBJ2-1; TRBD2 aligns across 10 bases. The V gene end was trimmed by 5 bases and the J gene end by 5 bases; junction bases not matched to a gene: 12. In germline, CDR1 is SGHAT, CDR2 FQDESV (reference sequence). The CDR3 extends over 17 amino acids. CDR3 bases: TGTGCCAGCAGCCTGGGTCTAGCGGGAGAAGTTAACAATGAGCAGTTCTTA. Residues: CASSLGLAGEVNNEQFL.

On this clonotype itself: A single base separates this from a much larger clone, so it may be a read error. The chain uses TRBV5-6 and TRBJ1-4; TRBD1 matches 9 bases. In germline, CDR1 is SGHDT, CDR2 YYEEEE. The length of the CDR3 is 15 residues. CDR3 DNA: TGTGCCGGCAGCATGGGGGGGACAGGGCCCGAAAAACTGTTTTTT. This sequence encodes CAGSMGGTGPEKLFF.

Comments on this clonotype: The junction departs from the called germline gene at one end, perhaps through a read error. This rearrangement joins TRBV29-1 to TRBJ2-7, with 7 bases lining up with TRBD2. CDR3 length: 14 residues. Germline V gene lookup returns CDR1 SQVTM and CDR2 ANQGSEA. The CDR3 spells CSVPASGPPYERYF. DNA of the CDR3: TGTAGCGTCCCGGCTAGCGGACCTCCCTACGAGCGGTACTTC.

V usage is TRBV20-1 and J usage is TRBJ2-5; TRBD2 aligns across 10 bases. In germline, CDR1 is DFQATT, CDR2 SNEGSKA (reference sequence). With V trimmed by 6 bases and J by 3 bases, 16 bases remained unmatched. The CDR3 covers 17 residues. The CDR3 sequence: CSAKGTSVSRGEETQYF. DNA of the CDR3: TGCAGTGCCAAAGGGACTAGCGTGAGCCGGGGGGAAGAGACCCAGTACTTC.

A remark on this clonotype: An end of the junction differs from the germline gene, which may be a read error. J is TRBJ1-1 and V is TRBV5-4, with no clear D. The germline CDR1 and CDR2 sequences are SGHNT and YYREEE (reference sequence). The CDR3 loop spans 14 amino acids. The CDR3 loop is CDSSMDGERTEAFF. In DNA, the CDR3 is TGTGACAGCAGCATGGACGGAGAGAGAACTGAAGCTTTCTTT.

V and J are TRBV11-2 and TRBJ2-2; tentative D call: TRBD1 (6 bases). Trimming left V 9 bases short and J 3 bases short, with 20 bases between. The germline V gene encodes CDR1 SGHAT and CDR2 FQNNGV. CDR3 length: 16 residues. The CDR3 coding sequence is TGTGCCAGTAGCGCCCCGGGACAAGCACACACCGGGGAGCTGTTTTTT. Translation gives CASSAPGQAHTGELFF. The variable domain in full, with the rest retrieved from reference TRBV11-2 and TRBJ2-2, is EAGVAQSPRYKIIEKRQSVAFWCNPISGHATLYWYQQILGQGPKLLIQFQNNGVVDDSQLPKDRFSAERLKGVDSTLKIQPAKLEDSAVYLCASSAPGQAHTGELFFGEGSRLTVL.

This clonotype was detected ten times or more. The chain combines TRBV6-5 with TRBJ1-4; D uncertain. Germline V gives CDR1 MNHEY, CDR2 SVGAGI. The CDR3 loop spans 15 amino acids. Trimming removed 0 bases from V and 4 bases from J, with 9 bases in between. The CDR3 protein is CASSYSKRSNEKLFF. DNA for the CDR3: TGTGCCAGCAGTTACTCGAAACGGAGTAATGAAAAACTGTTTTTT.

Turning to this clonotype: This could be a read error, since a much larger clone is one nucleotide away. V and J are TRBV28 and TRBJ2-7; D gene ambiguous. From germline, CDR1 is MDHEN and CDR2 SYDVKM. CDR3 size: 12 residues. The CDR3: CVTSEHGDEQYF. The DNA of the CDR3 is TGTGTCACAAGCGAGCATGGCGACGAGCAGTACTTC.

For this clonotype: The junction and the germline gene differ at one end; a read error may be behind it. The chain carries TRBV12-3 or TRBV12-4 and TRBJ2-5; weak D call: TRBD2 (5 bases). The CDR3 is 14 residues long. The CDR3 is CASKAGIDQETQYF. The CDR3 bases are TGTGCCAGCAAGGCCGGGATAGACCAAGAGACTCAGTACTTC.

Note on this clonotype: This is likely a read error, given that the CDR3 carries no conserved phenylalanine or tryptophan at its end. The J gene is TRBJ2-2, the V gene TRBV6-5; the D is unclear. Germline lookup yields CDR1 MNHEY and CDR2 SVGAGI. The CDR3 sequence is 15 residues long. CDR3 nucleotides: TGTGCCAGCGGTTACGCAGTGGACGGCACCGTGGAGCTGTTTTCT. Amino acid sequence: CASGYAVDGTVELFS.

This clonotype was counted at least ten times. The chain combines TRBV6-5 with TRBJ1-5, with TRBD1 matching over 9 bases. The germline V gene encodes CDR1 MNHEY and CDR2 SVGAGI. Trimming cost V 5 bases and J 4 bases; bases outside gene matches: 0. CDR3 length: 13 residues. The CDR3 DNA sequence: TGTGCCAGCAGTGACAGGGGGAATCAGCCCCAGCATTTT. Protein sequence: CASSDRGNQPQHF.

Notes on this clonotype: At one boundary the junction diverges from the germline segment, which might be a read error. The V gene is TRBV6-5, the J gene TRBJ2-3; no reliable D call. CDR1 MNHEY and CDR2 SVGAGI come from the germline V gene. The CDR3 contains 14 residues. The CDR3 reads CTSSVSQWAYTQYF. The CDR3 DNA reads TGTACCAGCAGCGTATCCCAGTGGGCATATACACAGTATTTT.